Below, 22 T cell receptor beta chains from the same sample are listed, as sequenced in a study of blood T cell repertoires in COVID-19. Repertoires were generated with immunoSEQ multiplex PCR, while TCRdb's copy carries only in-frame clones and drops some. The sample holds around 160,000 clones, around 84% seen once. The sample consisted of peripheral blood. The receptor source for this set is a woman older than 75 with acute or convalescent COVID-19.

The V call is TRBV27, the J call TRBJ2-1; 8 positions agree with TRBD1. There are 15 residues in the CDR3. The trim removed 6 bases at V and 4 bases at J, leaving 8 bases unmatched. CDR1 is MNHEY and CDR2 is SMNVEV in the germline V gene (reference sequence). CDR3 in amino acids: CASSLEGTGYNEQFF. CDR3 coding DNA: TGTGCCAGCAGCCTCGAGGGGACAGGATACAATGAGCAGTTCTTC.

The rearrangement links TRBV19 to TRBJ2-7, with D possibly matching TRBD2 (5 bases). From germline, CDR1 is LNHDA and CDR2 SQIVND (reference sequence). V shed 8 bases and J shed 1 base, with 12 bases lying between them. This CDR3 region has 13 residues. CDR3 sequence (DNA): TGTGCCAGTCGGGGAGTAGGGTCCTACGAGCAGTACTTC. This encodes CASRGVGSYEQYF.

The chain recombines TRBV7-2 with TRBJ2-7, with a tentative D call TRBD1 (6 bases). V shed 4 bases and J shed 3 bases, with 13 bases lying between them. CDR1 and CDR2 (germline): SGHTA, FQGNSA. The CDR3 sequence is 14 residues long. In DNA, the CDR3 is TGTGCCAGCAGCTCCCTGGACAGTTTCTACGAGCAGTACTTC. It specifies CASSSLDSFYEQYF.

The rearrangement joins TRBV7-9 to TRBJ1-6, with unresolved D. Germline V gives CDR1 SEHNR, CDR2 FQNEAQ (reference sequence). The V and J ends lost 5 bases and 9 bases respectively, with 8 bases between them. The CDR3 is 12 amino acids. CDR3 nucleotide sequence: TGTGCCAGCAGCCTATCGCGTTCACCCCTCCACTTT. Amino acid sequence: CASSLSRSPLHF.

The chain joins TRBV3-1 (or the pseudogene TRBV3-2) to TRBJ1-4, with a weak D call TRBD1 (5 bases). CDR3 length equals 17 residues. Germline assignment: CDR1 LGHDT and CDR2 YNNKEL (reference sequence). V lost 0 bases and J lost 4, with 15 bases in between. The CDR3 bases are TGTGCCAGCAGCCAAGATGGAAGGGGCGGTTATAATGAAAAACTGTTTTTT. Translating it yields CASSQDGRGGYNEKLFF.

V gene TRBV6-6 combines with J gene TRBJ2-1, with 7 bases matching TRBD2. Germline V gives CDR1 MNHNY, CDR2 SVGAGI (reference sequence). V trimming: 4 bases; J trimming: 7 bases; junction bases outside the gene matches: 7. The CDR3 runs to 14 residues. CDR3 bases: TGTGCCAGCAGTTGGAGCGGGACTCGTAATGAGCAGTTCTTC. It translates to CASSWSGTRNEQFF.

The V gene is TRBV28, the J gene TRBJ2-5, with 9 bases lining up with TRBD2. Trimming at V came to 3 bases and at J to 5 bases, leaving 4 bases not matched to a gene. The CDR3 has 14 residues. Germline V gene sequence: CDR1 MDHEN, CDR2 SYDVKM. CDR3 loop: CASSFSGRRETQYF. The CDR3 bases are TGTGCCAGCAGTTTTAGCGGGAGAAGGGAGACCCAGTACTTC. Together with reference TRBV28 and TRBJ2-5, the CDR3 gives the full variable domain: DVKVTQSSRYLVKRTGEKVFLECVQDMDHENMFWYRQDPGLGLRLIYFSYDVKMKEKGDIPEGYSVSREKKERFSLILESASTNQTSMYLCASSFSGRRETQYFGPGTRLLVL.

The CDR3 DNA follows: TGTGCCAGCAGCTTAAAATCAGGGGCTACCTACGAGCAGTACTTC. Encoded protein: CASSLKSGATYEQYF. The rearrangement links TRBV7-3 to TRBJ2-7, with D perhaps TRBD1 (6 bases). Trimming took off 1 base at V and 2 bases at J, with 12 bases between the two ends. CDR1 and CDR2 (germline): SGHTA, FQGTGA. The CDR3 sequence is 15 residues long.

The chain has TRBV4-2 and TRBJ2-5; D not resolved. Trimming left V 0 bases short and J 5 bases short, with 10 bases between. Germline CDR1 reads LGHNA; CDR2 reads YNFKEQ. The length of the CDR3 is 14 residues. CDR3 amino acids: CASSQDASRETQYF. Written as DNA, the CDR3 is TGTGCCAGCAGCCAAGATGCCTCCCGGGAGACCCAGTACTTC.

The CDR3 DNA sequence: TGCAGCGTAAAGACAGGTTGGAACACTGAAGCTTTCTTT. Its protein is CSVKTGWNTEAFF. J is TRBJ1-1 and V is TRBV29-1, with D perhaps matching TRBD1 (6 bases). The CDR3 has 13 residues. CDR1 is SQVTM, CDR2 ANQGSEA, per germline. The V end lost 6 bases, the J end lost 1 base, and 12 bases lay between the germline ends.

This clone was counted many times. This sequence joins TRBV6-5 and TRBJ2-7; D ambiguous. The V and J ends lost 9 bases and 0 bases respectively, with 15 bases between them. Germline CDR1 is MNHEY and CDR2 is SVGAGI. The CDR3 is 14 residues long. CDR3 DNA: TGTGCCAGTAGAGGAGACCTACACTCCTACGAGCAGTACTTC. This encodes CASRGDLHSYEQYF.

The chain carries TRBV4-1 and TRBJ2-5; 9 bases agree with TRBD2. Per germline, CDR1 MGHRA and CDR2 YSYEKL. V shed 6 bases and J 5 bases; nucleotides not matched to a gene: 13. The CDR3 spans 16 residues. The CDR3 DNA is TGCGCCAGCAGGCGAAGCGGGTCTAGCGGGACGGAGACCCAGTACTTC. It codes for CASRRSGSSGTETQYF.

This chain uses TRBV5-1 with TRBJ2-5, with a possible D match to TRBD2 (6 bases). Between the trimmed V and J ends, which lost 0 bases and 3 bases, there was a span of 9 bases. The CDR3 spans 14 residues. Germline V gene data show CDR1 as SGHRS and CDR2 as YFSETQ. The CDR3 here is CASSLGRGKETQYF. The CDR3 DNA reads TGCGCCAGCAGCTTGGGGCGGGGCAAAGAGACCCAGTACTTC.

DNA of the CDR3: TGTGCCGGCCGGCGGGTACACCAAGAGACCCAGTACTTC. It translates to CAGRRVHQETQYF. This rearrangement joins TRBV7-2 to TRBJ2-5; perhaps TRBD2 as D (5 bases). Trimming left V 11 bases short and J 0 bases short, with 13 bases between. The length of the CDR3 is 13 residues. Germline V gene sequence: CDR1 SGHTA, CDR2 FQGNSA.

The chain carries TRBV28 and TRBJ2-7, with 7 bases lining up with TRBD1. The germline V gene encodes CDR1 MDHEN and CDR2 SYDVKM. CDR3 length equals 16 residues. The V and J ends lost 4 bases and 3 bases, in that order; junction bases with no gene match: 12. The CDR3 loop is CASSSGAGTAYYEQYF. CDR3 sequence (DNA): TGTGCCAGCAGTTCAGGGGCCGGGACAGCCTACTACGAGCAGTACTTC.

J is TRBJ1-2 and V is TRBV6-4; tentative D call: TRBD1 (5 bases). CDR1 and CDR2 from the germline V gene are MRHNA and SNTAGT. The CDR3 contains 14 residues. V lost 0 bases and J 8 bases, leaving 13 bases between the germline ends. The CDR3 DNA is TGTGCCAGCAGTGACTCTGGGGCAGTACGGGGCTACACCTTC. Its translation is CASSDSGAVRGYTF.

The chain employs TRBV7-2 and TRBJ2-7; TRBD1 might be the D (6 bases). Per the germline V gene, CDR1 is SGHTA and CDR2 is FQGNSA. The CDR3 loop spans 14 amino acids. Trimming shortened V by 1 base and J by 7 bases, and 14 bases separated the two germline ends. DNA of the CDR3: TGTGCCAGCAGCTTAGAAGAGGGAAGGGGGGAGCAGTACTTC. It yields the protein CASSLEEGRGEQYF.

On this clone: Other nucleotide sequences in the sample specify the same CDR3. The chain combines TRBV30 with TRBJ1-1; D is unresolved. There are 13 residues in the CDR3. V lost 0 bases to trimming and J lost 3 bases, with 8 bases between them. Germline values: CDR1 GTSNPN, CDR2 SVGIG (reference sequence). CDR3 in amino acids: CAWSVRRDTEAFF. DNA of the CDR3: TGTGCCTGGAGTGTAAGACGGGACACTGAAGCTTTCTTT.

CDR3 in DNA: TGTGCCAGCAGCCAAGATGGACAAGGGGTCCCTGGGGCCAACGTCCTGACTTTC. Residues: CASSQDGQGVPGANVLTF. The chain employs TRBV3-1 (or the pseudogene TRBV3-2) and TRBJ2-6; the D gene is possibly TRBD1 (5 bases). The CDR3 has 18 residues. Trimming stripped 0 bases from V and 2 bases from J, with 14 bases between. Germline V gene lookup returns CDR1 LGHDT and CDR2 YNNKEL (reference sequence).

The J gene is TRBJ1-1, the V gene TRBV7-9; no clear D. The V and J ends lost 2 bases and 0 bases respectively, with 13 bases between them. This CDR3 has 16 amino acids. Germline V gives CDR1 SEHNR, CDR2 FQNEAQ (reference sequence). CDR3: CASSLTRAQLNTEAFF. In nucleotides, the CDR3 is TGTGCCAGCAGCTTAACCAGAGCACAGTTGAACACTGAAGCTTTCTTT. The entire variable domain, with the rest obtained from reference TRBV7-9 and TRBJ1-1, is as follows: DTGVSQNPRHKITKRGQNVTFRCDPISEHNRLYWYRQTLGQGPEFLTYFQNEAQLEKSRLLSDRFSAERPKGSFSTLEIQRTEQGDSAMYLCASSLTRAQLNTEAFFGQGTRLTVV.

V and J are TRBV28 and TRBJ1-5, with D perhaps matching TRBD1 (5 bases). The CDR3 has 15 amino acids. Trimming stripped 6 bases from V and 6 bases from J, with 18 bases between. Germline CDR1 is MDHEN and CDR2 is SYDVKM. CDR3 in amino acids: CASRSLGGISQPQHF. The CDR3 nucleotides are TGTGCCAGCAGGTCCCTCGGGGGGATTAGTCAGCCCCAGCATTTT.

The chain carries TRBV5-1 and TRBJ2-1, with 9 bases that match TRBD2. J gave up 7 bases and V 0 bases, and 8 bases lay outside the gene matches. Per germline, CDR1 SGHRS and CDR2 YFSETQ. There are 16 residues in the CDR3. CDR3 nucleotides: TGCGCCAGCAGCTTGGGGTCCCTAGCGGGAATTAATGAGCAGTTCTTC. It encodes CASSLGSLAGINEQFF. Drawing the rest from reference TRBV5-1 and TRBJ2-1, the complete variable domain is KAGVTQTPRYLIKTRGQQVTLSCSPISGHRSVSWYQQTPGQGLQFLFEYFSETQRNKGNFPGRFSGRQFSNSRSEMNVSTLELGDSALYLCASSLGSLAGINEQFFGPGTRLTVL.